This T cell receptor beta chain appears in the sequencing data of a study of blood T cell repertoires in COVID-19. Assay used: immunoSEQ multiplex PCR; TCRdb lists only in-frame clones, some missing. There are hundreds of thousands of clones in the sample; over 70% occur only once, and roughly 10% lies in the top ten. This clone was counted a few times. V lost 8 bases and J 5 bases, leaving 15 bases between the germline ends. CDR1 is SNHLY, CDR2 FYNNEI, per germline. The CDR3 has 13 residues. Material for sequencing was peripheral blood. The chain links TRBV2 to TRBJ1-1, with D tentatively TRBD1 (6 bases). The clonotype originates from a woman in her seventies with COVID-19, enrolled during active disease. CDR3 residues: CASEVTGRTEAFF. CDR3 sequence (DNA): TGTGCCAGCGAAGTGACAGGAAGAACTGAAGCTTTCTTT.